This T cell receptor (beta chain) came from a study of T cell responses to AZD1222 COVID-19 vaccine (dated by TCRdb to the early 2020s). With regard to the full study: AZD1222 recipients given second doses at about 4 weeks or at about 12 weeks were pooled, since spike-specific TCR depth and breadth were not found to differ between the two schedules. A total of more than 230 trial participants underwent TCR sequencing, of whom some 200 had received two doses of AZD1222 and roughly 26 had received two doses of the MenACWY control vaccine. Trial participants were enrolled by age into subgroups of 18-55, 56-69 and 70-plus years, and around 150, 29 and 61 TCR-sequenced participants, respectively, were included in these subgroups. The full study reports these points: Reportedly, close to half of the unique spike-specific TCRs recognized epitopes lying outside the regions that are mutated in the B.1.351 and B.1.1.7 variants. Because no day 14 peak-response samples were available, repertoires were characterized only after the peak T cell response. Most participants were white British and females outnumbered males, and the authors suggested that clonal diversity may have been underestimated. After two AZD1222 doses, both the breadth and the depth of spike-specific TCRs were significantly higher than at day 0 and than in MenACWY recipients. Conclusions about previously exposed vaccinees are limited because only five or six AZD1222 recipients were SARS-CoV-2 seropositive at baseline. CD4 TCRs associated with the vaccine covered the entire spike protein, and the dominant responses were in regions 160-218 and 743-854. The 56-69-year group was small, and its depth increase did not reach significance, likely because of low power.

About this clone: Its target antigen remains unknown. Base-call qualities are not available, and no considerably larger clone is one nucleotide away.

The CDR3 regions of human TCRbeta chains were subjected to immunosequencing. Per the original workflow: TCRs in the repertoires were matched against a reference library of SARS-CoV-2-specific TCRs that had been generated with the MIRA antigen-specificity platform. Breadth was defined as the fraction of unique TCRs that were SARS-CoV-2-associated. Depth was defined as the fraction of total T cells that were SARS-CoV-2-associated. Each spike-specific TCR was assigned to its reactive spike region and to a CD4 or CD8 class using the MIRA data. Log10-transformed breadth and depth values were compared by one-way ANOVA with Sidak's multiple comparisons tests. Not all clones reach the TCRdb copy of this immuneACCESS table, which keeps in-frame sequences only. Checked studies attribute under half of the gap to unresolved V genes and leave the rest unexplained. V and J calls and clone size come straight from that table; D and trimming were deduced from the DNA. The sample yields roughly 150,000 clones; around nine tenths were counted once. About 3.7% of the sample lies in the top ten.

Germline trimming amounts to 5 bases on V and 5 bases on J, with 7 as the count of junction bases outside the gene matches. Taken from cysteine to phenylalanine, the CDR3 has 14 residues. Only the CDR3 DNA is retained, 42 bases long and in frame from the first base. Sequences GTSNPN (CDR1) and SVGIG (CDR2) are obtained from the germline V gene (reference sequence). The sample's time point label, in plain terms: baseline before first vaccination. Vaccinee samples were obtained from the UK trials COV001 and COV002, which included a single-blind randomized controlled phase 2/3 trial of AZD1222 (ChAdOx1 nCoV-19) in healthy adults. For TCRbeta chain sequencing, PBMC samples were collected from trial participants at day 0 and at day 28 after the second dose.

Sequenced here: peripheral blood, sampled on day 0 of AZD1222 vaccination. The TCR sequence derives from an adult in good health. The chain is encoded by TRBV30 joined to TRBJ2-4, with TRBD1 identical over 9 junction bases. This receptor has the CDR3 CAWRGDRAENIQYF. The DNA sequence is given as TGTGCCTGGCGGGGGGACAGGGCAGAAAACATTCAGTACTTC.